A single sample is the source of the 26 T cell receptor beta chains below, sequenced in a study of beta chain features in type 1 diabetes. The isolated RNA, all of it, was reverse transcribed, so expressed TCRB transcripts were what got sequenced. The table came from immunoSEQ multiplex PCR; TCRdb's copy has only in-frame clones and leaves some out. Counted here are over 150,000 clones, around 8.5% occurring once; the ten biggest clones make up 0.55% to 0.65%. Source material: central memory CD4+ T cells from blood. Receptors originate from a man aged 18-30 years in good health.

This clone occurred a few times. The chain uses TRBV11-2 and TRBJ2-7, with 7 bases lining up with TRBD1. Germline V lookup: CDR1 SGHAT, CDR2 FQNNGV. Trimming removed 5 bases from V and 5 bases from J; junction bases left unmatched: 6. The CDR3 runs to 13 residues. The CDR3: CASSTLDRHEQYF. DNA for the CDR3: TGTGCCAGCAGCACCCTGGACAGGCACGAGCAGTACTTC. The whole variable domain, remainder taken from reference TRBV11-2 and TRBJ2-7, is EAGVAQSPRYKIIEKRQSVAFWCNPISGHATLYWYQQILGQGPKLLIQFQNNGVVDDSQLPKDRFSAERLKGVDSTLKIQPAKLEDSAVYLCASSTLDRHEQYFGPGTRLTVT.

This clone has a count of ten or more. This rearrangement joins TRBV5-1 to TRBJ2-1; TRBD1 aligns across 12 bases. The CDR3 is 14 residues long. Germline CDR1 and CDR2: SGHRS and YFSETQ. With 3 bases clipped from V and 7 bases from J, the junction kept 2 bases outside the gene matches. CDR3 bases: TGCGCCAGCAGCTCGGGACAGGGGGCTAATGAGCAGTTCTTC. Its translation: CASSSGQGANEQFF.

This clone was observed at least ten times. The rearrangement uses TRBV7-2 and TRBJ1-1; D uncertain. V lost 5 bases and J lost 8, with 15 bases in between. Germline-derived CDR1 and CDR2 are SGHTA and FQGNSA. This CDR3 spans 13 amino acids. CDR3 region: CASSPLGLQEAFF. The CDR3 bases are TGTGCCAGCAGCCCCCTCGGGTTGCAGGAAGCTTTCTTT.

This chain joins TRBV19 and TRBJ2-3; 7 bases match TRBD1. V was pared by 5 bases and J by 6 bases, with 8 bases of the junction left unmatched. Germline loops: CDR1 LNHDA, CDR2 SQIVND (reference sequence). This CDR3 contains 14 residues. The CDR3 DNA follows: TGTGCCAGTAGTGAGCAAGGGGGCGCCGATACGCAGTATTTT. As protein: CASSEQGGADTQYF.

Only a few counts were recorded for this clone. V and J are TRBV5-1 and TRBJ2-5; 14 bases map to TRBD2. CDR1 and CDR2 from the germline V gene are SGHRS and YFSETQ. J gave up 4 bases and V 4 bases, and 12 bases lay outside the gene matches. This CDR3 is 18 amino acids long. This CDR3 is CASSQTGTSGSGGETQYF. DNA of the CDR3: TGCGCCAGCAGCCAAACCGGGACTAGCGGGAGTGGAGGAGAGACCCAGTACTTC.

The chain couples TRBV7-2 to TRBJ2-1; D gene uncertain. Trimming cost V 5 bases and J 7 bases, with 15 bases left between them. Germline assignment: CDR1 SGHTA and CDR2 FQGNSA. The length of the CDR3 is 14 residues. CDR3 in DNA: TGTGCCAGCAGCCCTGGGTATAGGAGAAATGAGCAGTTCTTC. Translated: CASSPGYRRNEQFF.

This chain connects TRBV5-1 to TRBJ2-1; 10 positions agree with TRBD2. The CDR3 runs 14 residues. The J segment lost 9 bases and the V segment lost 4 bases, leaving 7 bases of the junction unmatched. Germline V lookup: CDR1 SGHRS, CDR2 YFSETQ. The CDR3 DNA sequence: TGCGCCAGCAGCGTCCAGCGGGAGGGAATTGAGCAGTTCTTC. Protein: CASSVQREGIEQFF.

This chain joins TRBV5-4 and TRBJ2-3, with 8 bases fitting TRBD1. The junction had 4 bases not matched to a gene; V was cut back by 0 bases and J by 1 base. The CDR3 has 16 amino acids. Germline CDR1 SGHNT, CDR2 YYREEE (reference sequence). The chain's CDR3 is CASSLGTGSGTDTQYF. CDR3 sequence (DNA): TGTGCCAGCAGCTTGGGGACAGGGTCTGGCACAGATACGCAGTATTTT. The full variable domain, completed using reference TRBV5-4 and TRBJ2-3, is ETGVTQSPTHLIKTRGQQVTLRCSSQSGHNTVSWYQQALGQGPQFIFQYYREEENGRGNFPPRFSGLQFPNYSSELNVNALELDDSALYLCASSLGTGSGTDTQYFGPGTRLTVL.

This clone was picked up a small number of times. The genes are TRBV5-6 and TRBJ2-1; no reliable D call. Germline CDR1 SGHDT, CDR2 YYEEEE. V lost 2 bases and J lost 7, with 10 bases in between. The CDR3 spans 13 residues. In nucleotides, the CDR3 is TGTGCCAGCAGCTTTGACGGGTCAAATGAGCAGTTCTTC. Residues: CASSFDGSNEQFF.

The chain joins TRBV28 to TRBJ2-7; 9 bases are a match to TRBD1. CDR1 and CDR2 (germline): MDHEN, SYDVKM. J gave up 2 bases and V 3 bases, and 2 bases lay outside the gene matches. The CDR3 runs to 14 residues. The CDR3 DNA sequence: TGTGCCAGCAGTTTTCGGGACAGGGCCTACGAGCAGTACTTC. This encodes CASSFRDRAYEQYF. Drawing the rest from reference TRBV28 and TRBJ2-7, the complete variable domain is DVKVTQSSRYLVKRTGEKVFLECVQDMDHENMFWYRQDPGLGLRLIYFSYDVKMKEKGDIPEGYSVSREKKERFSLILESASTNQTSMYLCASSFRDRAYEQYFGPGTRLTVT.

This clone was observed a handful of times. The CDR3 here is CASSPQEAGNWETQYF. In nucleotides, the CDR3 is TGTGCCAGCAGCCCCCAGGAAGCGGGAAATTGGGAGACCCAGTACTTC. V usage is TRBV4-2 and J usage is TRBJ2-5; 7 bases match TRBD2. V lost 4 bases to trimming and J lost 5 bases; unmatched junction nucleotides: 13. CDR3 length equals 16 residues. Germline loops: CDR1 LGHNA, CDR2 YNFKEQ.

Concerning this clone itself: The same CDR3 arises from other DNA sequences in this sample as well. This chain connects TRBV28 to TRBJ1-5, with TRBD1 as a possible D gene (5 bases). V lost 3 bases to trimming and J lost 4 bases, with 13 bases between them. Germline CDR1 reads MDHEN; CDR2 reads SYDVKM. The CDR3 runs 15 residues. CDR3 nucleotides: TGTGCCAGCAGTTTCGGGGGGAGGGGAAATCAGCCCCAGCATTTT. This translates into CASSFGGRGNQPQHF. The full variable domain, rest sourced from reference TRBV28 and TRBJ1-5, is DVKVTQSSRYLVKRTGEKVFLECVQDMDHENMFWYRQDPGLGLRLIYFSYDVKMKEKGDIPEGYSVSREKKERFSLILESASTNQTSMYLCASSFGGRGNQPQHFGDGTRLSIL.

The CDR3 DNA reads as TGTGCCACCAGCAGACCAACTAACTTGGGCGAGCAGTACTTC. Encoded protein: CATSRPTNLGEQYF. The gene calls are TRBV15 and TRBJ2-7; the D is unclear. The germline gives CDR1 LNHNV, CDR2 YYDKDF (reference sequence). Trimming removed 2 bases from V and 6 bases from J, with 14 bases in between. This CDR3 region has 14 residues.

This chain joins TRBV5-1 and TRBJ2-7; perhaps TRBD1 as D (6 bases). V lost 5 bases and J lost 0, with 15 bases in between. CDR3 size: 15 residues. In germline, CDR1 is SGHRS, CDR2 YFSETQ. The CDR3 loop reads CASRKTGLDSYEQYF. CDR3 sequence (DNA): TGCGCCAGCAGGAAAACAGGGCTCGACTCCTACGAGCAGTACTTC. The full variable domain, with the rest looked up from reference TRBV5-1 and TRBJ2-7, is KAGVTQTPRYLIKTRGQQVTLSCSPISGHRSVSWYQQTPGQGLQFLFEYFSETQRNKGNFPGRFSGRQFSNSRSEMNVSTLELGDSALYLCASRKTGLDSYEQYFGPGTRLTVT.

The rearrangement links TRBV28 to TRBJ1-2, with D uncertain. The CDR3 is made up of 14 amino acids. V was pared by 4 bases and J by 5 bases, with 14 bases between. Per germline, CDR1 MDHEN and CDR2 SYDVKM. In nucleotides, the CDR3 is TGTGCCAGCAGTTCCCCTCCGGGGATGTATGGCTACACCTTC. Translated, it gives CASSSPPGMYGYTF.

This clone turned up a few times. V gene TRBV7-2 combines with J gene TRBJ2-3; 8 bases are a match to TRBD2. J was trimmed by 1 base and V by 2 bases; bases with no gene match: 2. This CDR3 contains 15 residues. Germline CDR1 reads SGHTA; CDR2 reads FQGNSA. The CDR3 loop reads CASSLHSGGTDTQYF. CDR3 coding DNA: TGTGCCAGCAGCTTACATAGCGGGGGCACAGATACGCAGTATTTT.

This clone was picked up many times. This chain joins TRBV27 and TRBJ1-2; D perhaps matches TRBD1 (5 bases). Trimming shortened V by 6 bases and J by 3 bases, and 14 bases separated the two germline ends. Germline V gives CDR1 MNHEY, CDR2 SMNVEV (reference sequence). CDR3 length: 14 amino acids. CDR3: CASSRLQVDYGYTF. DNA for the CDR3: TGTGCCAGCAGCCGGTTACAGGTCGACTATGGCTACACCTTC.

In its sample, this clone was seen a few times. V usage is TRBV15 and J usage is TRBJ2-7; TRBD2 aligns across 7 bases. CDR1 LNHNV and CDR2 YYDKDF come from the germline V gene (reference sequence). Unmatched junction bases numbered 10, after V lost 5 bases and J lost 3 bases. This CDR3 comprises 15 residues. CDR3 sequence: CATSLGRAAFYEQYF. CDR3 sequence (DNA): TGTGCCACCAGCCTTGGGAGGGCAGCTTTCTACGAGCAGTACTTC.

The chain links TRBV2 to TRBJ1-4, with 8 bases identical to TRBD1. Germline assignment: CDR1 SNHLY and CDR2 FYNNEI. The junction had 6 bases not matched to a gene; V was cut back by 6 bases and J by 9 bases. The CDR3 runs 13 residues. The CDR3 protein is CASSPQGAKKLFF. As DNA, the CDR3 is TGTGCCAGCAGCCCCCAGGGGGCTAAAAAACTGTTTTTT.

This clone has only a few counts. The rearrangement links TRBV6-5 to TRBJ1-1; 10 nucleotides match TRBD1. J gave up 4 bases and V 4 bases, and 0 bases lay outside the gene matches. Germline V lookup: CDR1 MNHEY, CDR2 SVGAGI. This CDR3 region has 13 residues. CDR3 sequence: CASSWTGGTEAFF. The CDR3 DNA is TGTGCCAGCAGTTGGACAGGGGGCACTGAAGCTTTCTTT.

This clone appeared a few times. The chain links TRBV2 to TRBJ2-5; D perhaps matches TRBD2 (5 bases). V was trimmed by 11 bases and J by 1 base, leaving 20 bases between them. The CDR3 is 15 amino acids. Germline-derived CDR1 and CDR2 are SNHLY and FYNNEI. CDR3 in amino acids: CAGGGDSNPQETQYF. CDR3 coding DNA: TGTGCCGGAGGTGGTGATTCTAATCCCCAAGAGACCCAGTACTTC. The whole variable domain, remainder taken from reference TRBV2 and TRBJ2-5, is EPEVTQTPSHQVTQMGQEVILRCVPISNHLYFYWYRQILGQKVEFLVSFYNNEISEKSEIFDDQFSVERPDGSNFTLKIRSTKLEDSAMYFCAGGGDSNPQETQYFGPGTRLLVL.

The table lists this clone with a few counts. The V gene is TRBV19, the J gene TRBJ2-7; D perhaps matches TRBD2 (6 bases). Trimming shortened V by 4 bases and J by 4 bases, and 14 bases separated the two germline ends. There are 14 residues in the CDR3. Germline CDR1 reads LNHDA; CDR2 reads SQIVND (reference sequence). CDR3 DNA: TGTGCCAGTAGTACTCCGGGACTCATATACGAGCAGTACTTC. It specifies CASSTPGLIYEQYF.

This clone came up many times. This chain links TRBV4-3 with TRBJ2-6, with D hard to call. Germline assignment: CDR1 LGHNA and CDR2 YSLEER. V was shortened by 1 base and J by 0 bases, with 7 bases between the two germline ends. The CDR3 runs to 16 residues. CDR3 nucleotides: TGCGCCAGCAGCCAAGTTTTCAGCTCTGGGGCCAACGTCCTGACTTTC. It yields the protein CASSQVFSSGANVLTF.

The chain has TRBV6-5 and TRBJ2-1; 7 nucleotides line up with TRBD1. Trimming took 7 bases from V and 1 from J; bases not matched to a gene: 4. Germline V gene data show CDR1 as MNHEY and CDR2 as SVGAGI. This CDR3 spans 14 amino acids. The CDR3 bases are TGTGCCAGCACTAAACAGGGGTCCTACAATGAGCAGTTCTTC. Amino acids: CASTKQGSYNEQFF.

The CDR3 spells CAWISSTGGWTEAFF. CDR3 nucleotide sequence: TGTGCCTGGATCAGCTCGACAGGGGGTTGGACTGAAGCTTTCTTT. The chain combines TRBV30 with TRBJ1-1; 9 bases are shared with TRBD1. Germline V gene sequence: CDR1 GTSNPN, CDR2 SVGIG (reference sequence). This CDR3 has 15 amino acids. Germline trimming cut 4 bases from V and 5 bases from J; bases unmatched to any gene: 11.

V gene TRBV6-1 combines with J gene TRBJ2-7; 8 positions agree with TRBD1. Trimming took 5 bases from V and 7 from J; bases not matched to a gene: 7. The CDR3 sequence is 13 residues long. Germline V lookup: CDR1 MNHNS, CDR2 SASEGT. For the CDR3, the DNA is TGTGCCAGCAGTCCGGGACAGGCCCTAGAGCAGTACTTC. This encodes CASSPGQALEQYF.